This entry lists 15 T cell receptor beta chains sequenced from one sample in a study of OX40 agonist ivuxolimab in advanced cancers. The table came from immunoSEQ multiplex PCR; TCRdb's copy has only in-frame clones and leaves some out. The table has tens of thousands of clones, roughly 84% seen once. Sample: CD4+ or CD8+ T cells sorted from blood, taken in a trial of the OX40 agonist ivuxolimab. These receptors were taken from an adult with an advanced solid tumor such as melanoma, head and neck, liver or kidney cancer.

This clone was picked up a small number of times. The genes are TRBV7-8 and TRBJ1-1; 8 nucleotides line up with TRBD1. The CDR3 is 15 amino acids. Per germline, CDR1 SGHVS and CDR2 FQNEAQ. The junction had 4 bases not matched to a gene; V was cut back by 4 bases and J by 0 bases. DNA of the CDR3: TGTGCCAGCAGCTCCCGGACAGGGCTGAACACTGAAGCTTTCTTT. Its translation is CASSSRTGLNTEAFF.

V and J are TRBV5-1 and TRBJ2-5; a weak D match, TRBD1 (5 bases). The end of the DNA aligns better with TRBJ2-7, so the J call may be wrong. CDR3 length: 16 residues. Germline V gene lookup returns CDR1 SGHRS and CDR2 YFSETQ. In DNA, the CDR3 is TGCGCCAGCAGCTGGAGCCCGGCAGGGATGAAGAACGAGCAGTACTTC. It is translated as CASSWSPAGMKNEQYF.

The rearrangement uses TRBV27 and TRBJ2-3; D unclear. This CDR3 comprises 14 residues. With 0 bases removed from V and 3 bases from J, the gap between germline ends came to 7 bases. Germline CDR1 is MNHEY and CDR2 is SMNVEV (reference sequence). The CDR3 protein is CASSLSAGTDTQYF. The CDR3 nucleotides read TGTGCCAGCAGTTTATCGGCAGGTACAGATACGCAGTATTTT.

The rearrangement links TRBV7-2 to TRBJ2-1; 13 bases are shared with TRBD2. Germline V CDR1 and CDR2: SGHTA, FQGNSA. This CDR3 has 19 amino acids. V lost 2 bases, J lost 5 bases, and 12 bases stayed unmatched. Written as DNA, the CDR3 is TGTGCCAGCAGCTTATATCTCTCGACTAGCGGGAGGAGGGACAATGAGCAGTTCTTC. This gives the protein CASSLYLSTSGRRDNEQFF.

This clone was observed a handful of times. The rearrangement joins TRBV7-3 to TRBJ1-2; 7 positions match TRBD1. The germline V gene encodes CDR1 SGHTA and CDR2 FQGTGA. This CDR3 is 12 amino acids long. The V segment lost 6 bases and the J segment 5 bases; nucleotides outside the gene matches: 3. For the CDR3, the DNA is TGTGCCAGCAGTTCGACAGGGTATGGCTACACCTTC. Protein product: CASSSTGYGYTF.

The V gene is TRBV5-8, the J gene TRBJ1-4, with unresolved D. V shed 3 bases and J shed 8 bases, with 14 bases lying between them. This CDR3 is 14 amino acids long. Germline CDR1 SGHTS, CDR2 YDEGEE. The chain's CDR3 is CASSYRRGREKLFF. The CDR3, as DNA: TGTGCCAGCAGCTACCGACGGGGAAGGGAAAAACTGTTTTTT.

V is TRBV19 and J is TRBJ2-2, with 12 bases aligning to TRBD2. The CDR3 is 17 residues long. V lost 7 bases to trimming and J lost 7 bases; unmatched junction nucleotides: 13. From germline, CDR1 is LNHDA and CDR2 SQIVND (reference sequence). For the CDR3, the DNA is TGTGCCAGTACCACCGTGACTAGCGGGAGTAAGAACGGGGAGCTGTTTTTT. The encoded protein is CASTTVTSGSKNGELFF.

This CDR3 is CASLGGDNEQFF. CDR3 in DNA: TGTGCCAGCCTGGGGGGGGACAATGAGCAGTTCTTC. V usage is TRBV6-6 and J usage is TRBJ2-1; 7 bases map to TRBD2. Germline-derived CDR1 and CDR2 are MNHNY and SVGAGI (reference sequence). The junction had 3 bases not matched to a gene; V was cut back by 8 bases and J by 5 bases. The CDR3 consists of 12 residues.

V usage is TRBV5-6 and J usage is TRBJ2-1; D is ambiguous. The CDR3 extends over 15 amino acids. The V end was cut by 5 bases, the J end by 5 bases, with 17 bases between. Per the germline V gene, CDR1 is SGHDT and CDR2 is YYEEEE. Written as DNA, the CDR3 is TGTGCCAGCAGTAGGGTCGCCCCGATTAACAATGAGCAGTTCTTC. Translation: CASSRVAPINNEQFF.

This chain links TRBV9 with TRBJ1-5, with no clear D. CDR1 is SGDLS and CDR2 is YYNGEE in the germline V gene. The CDR3 extends over 15 amino acids. Trimming cost V 4 bases and J 6 bases, with 17 bases left between them. CDR3 nucleotides: TGTGCCAGCAGCCCCCCCCCGGGGAAAGGTCAGCCCCAGCATTTT. This gives the protein CASSPPPGKGQPQHF.

V gene TRBV6-4 combines with J gene TRBJ1-1, with TRBD1 identical over 9 bases. Germline lookup yields CDR1 MRHNA and CDR2 SNTAGT. Trimming at V came to 3 bases and at J to 3 bases, leaving 5 bases not matched to a gene. The CDR3 covers 15 residues. The CDR3 loop is CASSEPGQGYTEAFF. The DNA for the CDR3 is TGTGCCAGCAGTGAACCAGGACAGGGGTACACTGAAGCTTTCTTT.

The J gene is TRBJ1-2, the V gene TRBV19; 9 bases align to TRBD1. The CDR3 contains 14 residues. From germline, CDR1 is LNHDA and CDR2 SQIVND (reference sequence). V lost 8 bases and J lost 7; bases outside the gene matches: 11. The CDR3: CASHAGDRVVGYTF. DNA for the CDR3: TGTGCCAGTCATGCGGGGGACAGGGTTGTTGGCTACACCTTC.

This chain joins TRBV5-1 and TRBJ2-1; a weak D match, TRBD1 (5 bases). Germline V CDR1 and CDR2: SGHRS, YFSETQ. Trimming shortened V by 4 bases and J by 10 bases, and 9 bases separated the two germline ends. This CDR3 contains 11 residues. CDR3 sequence (DNA): TGCGCCAGCAGCAGAAACAGGGAGCAGTTCTTC. This translates into CASSRNREQFF.

The gene calls are TRBV2 and TRBJ1-2; the D is unclear. The CDR3 is made up of 16 amino acids. Per the germline V gene, CDR1 is SNHLY and CDR2 is FYNNEI. The V and J ends lost 1 base and 1 base respectively, with 13 bases between them. As DNA, the CDR3 is TGTGCCAGCAGTGAAGGGCCCCCGGGAGGTAACTATGGCTACACCTTC. It yields the protein CASSEGPPGGNYGYTF.

The chain carries TRBV29-1 and TRBJ1-5; D not certain. CDR1 and CDR2 (germline): SQVTM, ANQGSEA. V was cut by 5 bases and J by 3 bases, with 11 bases left in between. The CDR3 totals 13 residues. This CDR3 is CSVRGSINQPQHF. The CDR3 nucleotides read TGCAGCGTTCGAGGCAGCATCAATCAGCCCCAGCATTTT.